The T cell receptor beta chain under discussion was sequenced for a study of breast tumors, draining lymph nodes, adjacent tissues. Findings and caveats of the study: Luminal-like breast cancer showed significantly higher tumor–nontumor repertoire similarity than basal-like. Tumors had less TCR diversity than lymph nodes, more than nontumor tissue. Tumor T cell lymph node origin was a supported hypothesis, not proven. Data fit most tumor T cells coming from lymph node, expanding in tumor.

The germline gives CDR1 DFQATT, CDR2 SNEGSKA (reference sequence). J gave up 7 bases and V 6 bases, and 4 bases lay outside the gene matches. This CDR3 contains 12 residues. About this clonotype: Its antigen is still unknown.

Samples came from axillary lymph nodes draining the breast cancer. One entry per CDR3 protein, called by TCRdb with MiXCR from the multiplex PCR reads. In the table there are approximately 210,000 distinct CDR3 sequences, nearly 35% of which are singletons. The chain is built from TRBV20-1 and TRBJ2-7; the match to TRBD2 covers 12 bases. This receptor was taken from a female donor with breast cancer. Some clones in this sample may be carry-over from other donors' samples. The material sequenced was axillary lymph node tissue. The CDR3 DNA reads TGCAGTGCCCCCGGACTAGCGGGAGAGCAGTACTTC. Translated: CSAPGLAGEQYF.